Below, 17 T cell receptor beta chains from the same sample are listed, as sequenced in a study of T cells in Graves' hyperthyroidism and ophthalmopathy (dated by TCRdb to between 2018 and 2021). Library preparation employed multiplex PCR. The instrument given in TCRdb is Illumina HiSeq 2000. Amplification of TCR beta CDR3 regions was carried out from RNA transcripts. The TCR CDR3 was subjected to a first round of RT-PCR using the HTBI primer set and the Qiagen OneStep RT-PCR kit. Using fastp trimming at Q25 and MiXCR clonotype assembly, TCRdb reanalyzed the public sequencing data and kept in-frame beta chains. Rows are combined by CDR3 protein, so each entry shows the most common genes and DNA. Recorded for this sample are around 620,000 distinct CDR3 sequences; roughly 16% of them occurred a single time. The leading ten clones occupy approximately 3.9% of the sample. The sample comprised blood. The receptors derive from a woman aged 25 to 45 with Graves' hyperthyroidism.

This clonotype was observed a few times. The chain uses TRBV7-9 and TRBJ2-1, with D possibly TRBD1 on 6 matching bases. Trimming shortened V by 2 bases and J by 2 bases, and 10 bases separated the two germline ends. This CDR3 is 15 amino acids long. Germline CDR1 SEHNR, CDR2 FQNEAQ (reference sequence). The CDR3 here is CASSLQQGTYNEQFF. CDR3 nucleotides: TGTGCCAGCAGCTTACAACAGGGTACCTACAATGAGCAGTTCTTC.

This clonotype appeared a few times. The chain links TRBV6-4 to TRBJ2-7; 11 positions agree with TRBD2. The trim removed 2 bases at V and 3 bases at J, leaving 6 bases unmatched. Germline loops: CDR1 MRHNA, CDR2 SNTAGT. This CDR3 has 16 residues. Written as DNA, the CDR3 is TGTGCCAGCAGTGACCCGGTACTAGCGGGGGACTACGAGCAGTACTTC. Amino acid sequence: CASSDPVLAGDYEQYF.

This clonotype appeared a few times. J is TRBJ2-7 and V is TRBV29-1; 8 positions agree with TRBD1. CDR1 is SQVTM and CDR2 is ANQGSEA in the germline V gene. The junction had 8 bases not matched to a gene; V was cut back by 3 bases and J by 7 bases. This CDR3 is 13 amino acids long. In DNA, the CDR3 is TGCAGCGTTGAGGGGCAGGGGGCGCGGGAGCAGTACTTC. Protein: CSVEGQGAREQYF.

The chain has TRBV5-5 and TRBJ1-5; TRBD1 matches 7 bases. The CDR3 has 15 amino acids. The V gene's germline CDR1 is SGHKS and CDR2 YYEKEE (reference sequence). V gave up 0 bases and J gave up 5 bases; unmatched junction bases: 5. CDR3 DNA sequence: TGTGCCAGCAGCTTGGGCAGGGGGGGGTATCAGCCCCAGCATTTT. Its protein is CASSLGRGGYQPQHF.

There are many counts of this clonotype. The genes are TRBV7-2 and TRBJ1-1, with 8 nucleotides matching TRBD1. The germline CDR1 and CDR2 sequences are SGHTA and FQGNSA. With V trimmed by 4 bases and J by 7 bases, 8 bases remained unmatched. CDR3 size: 14 residues. The CDR3 spells CASSSQGGVGEAFF. DNA of the CDR3: TGTGCCAGCAGCTCACAGGGGGGCGTGGGTGAAGCTTTCTTT.

This clonotype appeared once. The chain is built from TRBV7-9 and TRBJ2-2; 10 positions match TRBD2. J gave up 6 bases and V 5 bases, and 9 bases lay outside the gene matches. The CDR3 consists of 16 residues. Germline V gene lookup returns CDR1 SEHNR and CDR2 FQNEAQ (reference sequence). The CDR3 spells CASSPASGSSSGELFF. The CDR3 nucleotides read TGTGCCAGCAGCCCGGCTAGCGGGAGTTCCTCCGGGGAGCTGTTTTTT.

V usage is TRBV27 and J usage is TRBJ2-3; TRBD1 matches at 8 bases. Germline V lookup: CDR1 MNHEY, CDR2 SMNVEV (reference sequence). The CDR3 runs to 13 residues. J gave up 5 bases and V 10 bases, and 8 bases lay outside the gene matches. The CDR3 DNA reads as TGTGCCACCAGCCAGGGGGCCCAAGATACGCAGTATTTT. As protein: CATSQGAQDTQYF.

This clonotype was detected a few times. The rearrangement uses TRBV6-4 and TRBJ2-3; possibly TRBD2 for D (5 bases). V lost 0 bases and J lost 3, with 13 bases in between. Germline CDR1 is MRHNA and CDR2 is SNTAGT. This CDR3 region has 16 residues. The CDR3 here is CASSDSPLWETDTQYF. CDR3 DNA sequence: TGTGCCAGCAGTGACTCACCCCTCTGGGAGACAGATACGCAGTATTTT.

The V gene is TRBV5-6, the J gene TRBJ2-7, with TRBD2 matching over 10 bases. Germline-derived CDR1 and CDR2 are SGHDT and YYEEEE. The CDR3 consists of 15 residues. Losses at the gene ends were 0 bases for V and 4 bases for J; bases not matched to a gene: 4. Here the CDR3 reads CASSLDGSGRYEQYF. For the CDR3, the DNA is TGTGCCAGCAGCTTGGATGGTAGCGGGAGGTACGAGCAGTACTTC.

This clonotype was seen only a few times. The V gene is TRBV19, the J gene TRBJ2-1; TRBD1 aligns across 9 bases. With 6 bases clipped from V and 4 bases from J, the junction kept 7 bases outside the gene matches. The germline gives CDR1 LNHDA, CDR2 SQIVND (reference sequence). The CDR3 consists of 15 residues. CDR3 DNA: TGTGCCAGTAGGGGATCCGGGACAGGGTACAATGAGCAGTTCTTC. Its protein is CASRGSGTGYNEQFF.

This clonotype has at least ten counts. J is TRBJ1-4 and V is TRBV6-6; the D gene is possibly TRBD1 (5 bases). The CDR3 runs 16 residues. Germline CDR1 and CDR2: MNHNY and SVGAGI (reference sequence). Deletions cut 1 base from V and 2 bases from J, with 11 bases between. CDR3 residues: CASSYWQGATNEKLFF. As DNA, the CDR3 is TGTGCCAGCAGTTACTGGCAGGGAGCGACTAATGAAAAACTGTTTTTT.

This clonotype was counted a few times. This chain uses TRBV10-3 with TRBJ1-4; the match to TRBD1 covers 12 bases. The J segment lost 2 bases and the V segment lost 11 bases, leaving 9 bases of the junction unmatched. CDR1 is ENHRY, CDR2 SYGVKD, per germline. This CDR3 region has 16 residues. CDR3 bases: TGTGCCTCGCGGGGGGACAGGGGGCTCACTAATGAAAAACTGTTTTTT. Translated, it gives CASRGDRGLTNEKLFF.

A word on this clonotype: This sequence may be a read error, since a much larger clone differs from it by one base. This chain joins TRBV6-1 and TRBJ2-7; D tentatively reads TRBD1 or TRBD2 (5 bases each). The length of the CDR3 is 13 residues. Germline V gene data show CDR1 as MNHNS and CDR2 as SASEGT. The V end was cut by 3 bases, the J end by 6 bases, with 12 bases between. The CDR3 is CASSEEAGLEQYF. In nucleotides, the CDR3 is TGTGCCAGCAGTGAGGAGGCAGGGCTCGAGCAGTACTTC.

The chain joins TRBV5-6 to TRBJ1-5; 11 bases fit TRBD1. The V gene's germline CDR1 is SGHDT and CDR2 YYEEEE. The CDR3 extends over 15 amino acids. Trimming cost V 1 base and J 6 bases; bases outside gene matches: 3. CDR3 sequence reads: CASSLWDRGTQPQHF. The CDR3 region has the DNA TGTGCCAGCAGCTTGTGGGACAGGGGGACTCAGCCCCAGCATTTT.

This clonotype has at least ten counts. V gene TRBV6-2 or TRBV6-3 combines with J gene TRBJ2-2; unclear D gene. CDR1 and CDR2 from the germline V gene are MNHEY and SVGEGT. This CDR3 has 16 amino acids. Trimming left V 8 bases short and J 0 bases short, with 16 bases between. This chain's CDR3 is CASRTISYANTGELFF. The DNA of the CDR3 is TGTGCCAGCCGGACGATATCTTACGCGAACACCGGGGAGCTGTTTTTT.

This clonotype was recorded many times. V usage is TRBV18 and J usage is TRBJ2-1, with TRBD2 matching 11 bases. Looked up from germline, CDR1 is KGHSH and CDR2 is LQKENI. The CDR3 runs 15 residues. J was trimmed by 6 bases and V by 2 bases; bases with no gene match: 3. The CDR3 here is CASSPVTSGINEQFF. The DNA for the CDR3 is TGTGCCAGCTCACCAGTGACTAGCGGGATCAATGAGCAGTTCTTC.

This clonotype has more than one count but fewer than ten. The chain has TRBV28 and TRBJ2-2; D is perhaps TRBD2 (5 bases). The ends were cut back, 5 bases at V and 3 bases at J, with 10 bases in the middle. This CDR3 is 14 amino acids long. Germline V gene sequence: CDR1 MDHEN, CDR2 SYDVKM. Here the CDR3 reads CASSPGLYTGELFF. The CDR3 nucleotides are TGTGCCAGCAGTCCCGGACTTTACACCGGGGAGCTGTTTTTT.